This entry lists 7 T cell receptor beta chains sequenced from one sample in a study of naive and memory T cell subsets. Study outcomes and limitations: Naive repertoires, especially CD8, held a few larger clonotypes, possibly memory cells re-expressing CD45RA.

An equimolar mix of two oligonucleotides served as the beta constant-region primer for TRBC1 and TRBC2. The ligated cDNA underwent four PCR rounds using SP2 and nested alpha and beta constant-region primers. TCRdb called the UMI-ligation and nested PCR reads again in MiXCR, with one record for every CDR3 protein. The sample consists of 120,000 to 150,000 distinct CDR3 sequences, about 20% of them appearing once. Which antigens these TCRs recognize remains unknown. The sample was naive CD4+ T cells from blood. The source is a human donor in good health.

This clonotype was counted only a few times. This rearrangement joins TRBV10-1 to TRBJ2-2; TRBD2 matches 8 bases. Trimming cost V 2 bases and J 8 bases; bases outside gene matches: 7. Germline assignment: CDR1 WNHNN and CDR2 SYGVQD (reference sequence). This CDR3 has 15 residues. The CDR3 loop is CASSERREAVGELFF. The CDR3 DNA reads TGCGCCAGCAGTGAGAGGCGGGAGGCCGTGGGGGAGCTGTTTTTT.

There are many counts of this clonotype. This sequence joins TRBV18 and TRBJ2-5, with 9 bases aligning to TRBD1. V gave up 2 bases and J gave up 6 bases; unmatched junction bases: 13. The CDR3 is 17 amino acids. CDR1 and CDR2 from the germline V gene are KGHSH and LQKENI. DNA of the CDR3: TGTGCCAGCTCACCAAATCCCGGGACAGGGTTCGGAAAGACCCAGTACTTC. Translated, it gives CASSPNPGTGFGKTQYF. Using reference TRBV18 and TRBJ2-5 for the parts outside the CDR3, the full variable domain is NAGVMQNPRHLVRRRGQEARLRCSPMKGHSHVYWYRQLPEEGLKFMVYLQKENIIDESGMPKERFSAEFPKEGPSILRIQQVVRGDSAAYFCASSPNPGTGFGKTQYFGPGTRLLVL.

In its sample, this clonotype was seen a few times. V is TRBV30 and J is TRBJ2-1; D call uncertain. This CDR3 is 15 amino acids long. CDR1 is GTSNPN, CDR2 SVGIG, per germline (reference sequence). Between the trimmed V and J ends, which lost 4 bases and 0 bases, there was a span of 13 bases. The CDR3 region has the DNA TGTGCCTGGACGGAGAATCCTAGCTCCTACAATGAGCAGTTCTTC. Amino acids: CAWTENPSSYNEQFF.

This clonotype was counted ten times or more. The chain recombines TRBV11-2 with TRBJ2-5; no definite D call. V lost 8 bases, J lost 5 bases, and 9 bases lay in between. The CDR3 runs to 11 residues. Germline V gene lookup returns CDR1 SGHAT and CDR2 FQNNGV. In DNA form, the CDR3 reads TGTGCCAGCTCACCAAGGGAGACCCAGTACTTC. Protein: CASSPRETQYF.

This clonotype has ten or more counts. The genes are TRBV5-1 and TRBJ2-5; 8 bases agree with TRBD2. Germline V gene lookup returns CDR1 SGHRS and CDR2 YFSETQ. The trim removed 1 base at V and 5 bases at J, leaving 10 bases unmatched. The CDR3 is made up of 16 amino acids. CDR3 sequence: CASSLTSGQTAETQYF. CDR3 DNA: TGCGCCAGCAGCTTGACTAGCGGACAGACGGCTGAGACCCAGTACTTC.

This rearrangement joins TRBV10-3 to TRBJ2-7, with D possibly TRBD1 on 6 matching bases. With 2 bases removed from V and 4 bases from J, the gap between germline ends came to 9 bases. The CDR3 totals 13 residues. Germline CDR1 ENHRY, CDR2 SYGVKD. CDR3 protein: CAISEDRIYEQYF. The CDR3 DNA sequence: TGTGCCATCAGTGAGGACAGGATTTACGAGCAGTACTTC.

The genes are TRBV29-1 and TRBJ1-1; maybe TRBD1 (6 bases). The CDR3 has 13 residues. V was trimmed by 3 bases and J by 5 bases, leaving 13 bases between them. Germline V lookup: CDR1 SQVTM, CDR2 ANQGSEA. The DNA of the CDR3 is TGCAGCGTTGACGGGGGCCCGGGGACTGAAGCTTTCTTT. Translated: CSVDGGPGTEAFF.